This TCR beta chain comes out of a study of T-cell memory formation after mild COVID-19 (dated by TCRdb to about 2021). Broadly, across the study: TCR sequence clusters from the two donors were found to be largely donor specific. Two young, previously healthy adult volunteers, one female and one male, were included in the cohort. In a couple of donors, T-cell clones that expanded and contracted after mild COVID-19 were followed by sequencing TCRalpha and TCRbeta repertoires longitudinally.

The research as a whole found: From day 15 to 85, contracting clones showed balanced CD4/CD8 phenotypes, whereas a second wave of clones that expanded from day 15 to 37 leaned towards CD4+. Some responding clones were detected in pre-infection memory, which suggested that pre-existing cross-reactive memory T cells had joined the SARS-CoV-2 response. Only two mild cases were covered by the study, and larger cohorts that include severe cases with pre-infection samples were considered necessary. Contracting CD4+ clones turned up mainly in the CM and EM memory subsets, whereas EMRA was where CD8+ clones were enriched. Whether the second-wave clones peaking on day 37 were SARS-CoV-2 specific was not confirmed.

Ficoll-Paque density gradient centrifugation was used to isolate PBMCs. TCRdb lists the instrument as Illumina NovaSeq 6000. TCRalpha and TCRbeta cDNA libraries were built by 5'RACE with constant-segment primers, adding sample barcodes and unique molecular identifiers. Trizol reagent was used to extract RNA from every sample. Amplification of the libraries took two PCR steps, and the second step added a second sample barcode plus Illumina TruSeq adapters. Sequencing of libraries was performed on an Illumina NovaSeq with 2 x 150 bp paired-end reads. The paper's processing steps were these. Reads were demultiplexed and collapsed into UMI-guided consensus sequences with migec v1.2.7. With mixcr v2.1.11, UMI consensuses were aligned to TRA and TRB V and J templates and assembled into clonotypes. Clonotypes were classified as expanded or contracted when called significant by both edgeR and NoisET, with noise models trained on biological replicates. For edgeR calls, the cutoffs were a false discovery rate-adjusted p below 0.01 and a log2 fold-change threshold of 1. As an exploratory analysis of dynamics, PCA with hierarchical clustering was applied to max-normalized trajectories of the 1000 most abundant clonotypes. Each responding clone was given a CD4 or CD8 phenotype based on the CD4+ and CD8+ repertoires, which had been sequenced separately. The raw public reads went through TCRdb reprocessing: fastp at Q25, MiXCR clone calling, in-frame beta chains kept. Every distinct CDR3 protein forms one entry, paired with its most common genes and DNA. TCRdb, rather than the study authors, made the V and J calls. This sample is represented by about 430,000 distinct CDR3 sequences; 20% to 25% of them were singletons. The ten largest clonotypes hold roughly 8.9% of the sample.

In this sample, this clonotype turned up a few times. Its antigen is unknown. No base qualities exist here, and no much larger clone lies one base off it. V is cut back by 6 bases and J by 2 bases, with 11 bases in the junction unmatched. From the cysteine up to the phenylalanine, the CDR3 has a length of 15 residues. Only CDR3 DNA remains: 45 bases, in frame from the first base. Per the germline V gene (reference sequence), SGHNT is the CDR1 and YYREEE is the CDR2. Rearrangement joined TRBV5-4 to TRBJ2-7; 7 central bases correspond to TRBD1. This clonotype originated in an adult woman who had mild COVID-19 (a few samples of this study predate the infection). The sample titles of this study are shuffled in the database, so cell type and time point are left out; the donor was told from shared clones. Sequenced material: PBMCs or a T cell subset sorted from them (not recorded which). At the DNA level, the sequence is TGTGCCAGCACCTTTGGGGACAGAGGTCCCTACGAGCAGTACTTC. The encoded protein is CASTFGDRGPYEQYF.